This T cell receptor (beta chain) was sequenced during a study of blood T cell repertoires in COVID-19. Whole-study context: The samples span acute and convalescent COVID-19 from the United States, Italy and Spain. Sources were T cells, B-cell-depleted T cells, or PBMCs; the material itself was cDNA or gDNA.

Between the trimmed V and J ends, which lost 6 bases and 4 bases, there was a span of 13 bases. This CDR3 has 14 residues. Per germline, CDR1 MNHEY and CDR2 SMNVEV (reference sequence). Per the original methods: Amplification of reference gene primers was used by the study to estimate nucleated cell counts. Generated by immunoSEQ multiplex PCR, the TCRdb table keeps only in-frame clones and is missing some. That table furnishes V, J and clone size, whereas the DNA furnished D and trimming. This sample has fewer than 300,000 clones, with 82% found just once. The rearrangement joins TRBV27 to TRBJ1-3, with D tentatively TRBD1 (6 bases). The sequencing sample was made of peripheral blood. This sequence was found in a woman under 30 with acute or convalescent COVID-19. CDR3 DNA sequence: TGTGCCAGCAGACTACGGGGGGCCGGAAACACCATATATTTT. It encodes CASRLRGAGNTIYF.